This T cell receptor (beta chain) was retrieved from a study of identical twins. The CDR3 totals 13 residues. Germline assignment: CDR1 MDHEN and CDR2 SYDVKM. The V and J ends lost 1 base and 7 bases respectively, with 11 bases between them. TCRdb fed the 5' RACE reads into MiXCR, producing one record per CDR3 protein. The sample has 350,000 to 450,000 distinct CDR3 sequences, around 20% seen once. The sequencing sample was made of naive T cells sorted from blood. The receptor's source is a man aged 45-65 years in good health. The chain carries TRBV28 and TRBJ2-7, with no clear D. The CDR3 loop reads CASSLLRSREQYF. Written as DNA, the CDR3 is TGTGCCAGCAGTTTATTGCGTAGTCGGGAGCAGTACTTC. The full variable domain, with the rest looked up from reference TRBV28 and TRBJ2-7, is DVKVTQSSRYLVKRTGEKVFLECVQDMDHENMFWYRQDPGLGLRLIYFSYDVKMKEKGDIPEGYSVSREKKERFSLILESASTNQTSMYLCASSLLRSREQYFGPGTRLTVT.